Presented here are 26 T cell receptor beta chains from one specimen sequenced in a study of shared clonotypes between healthy human individuals (dated by TCRdb to 2018 to 2021). The library relied on the immunoSEQ multiplex PCR assay. TCRdb holds this immuneACCESS table with in-frame rearrangements only. Some clones are missing; in checked studies, unresolved V genes explain under half, and the rest has no known cause. The table for this sample lists some 1.4 million clones; 96% of them were counted only once. Clones ranked in the top ten supply approximately 1.2% of the sample. The sample comprised naive CD4+ T cells sorted from blood. The sample's cell subset or site label is to be understood as: CD45RA+ positively selected. These receptors came from a man under 40 in good health.

The V call is TRBV14, the J call TRBJ1-1; no firm D call. The CDR3 contains 13 residues. The germline V gene encodes CDR1 SGHDN and CDR2 FVKESK. Trimming took off 4 bases at V and 0 bases at J, with 6 bases between the two ends. CDR3 in DNA: TGTGCCAGCAGCCCTGAGTTGAACACTGAAGCTTTCTTT. Protein product: CASSPELNTEAFF.

The genes are TRBV7-9 and TRBJ2-7; D gene ambiguous. V was clipped by 2 bases and J by 7 bases, with 12 bases between them. The CDR3 loop spans 13 amino acids. Per germline, CDR1 SEHNR and CDR2 FQNEAQ (reference sequence). Here the CDR3 reads CASSLLRIPEQYF. CDR3 bases: TGTGCCAGCAGCTTACTGAGGATCCCTGAGCAGTACTTC.

The chain has TRBV19 and TRBJ2-1, with no clear D. In germline, CDR1 is LNHDA, CDR2 SQIVND (reference sequence). The V end lost 5 bases, the J end lost 5 bases, and 13 bases lay between the germline ends. The CDR3 is 14 residues long. The CDR3 bases are TGTGCCAGTAGTGAACAGAATTCCAACAATGAGCAGTTCTTC. Residues: CASSEQNSNNEQFF.

The chain has TRBV19 and TRBJ2-3; TRBD2 is a possible D gene (5 bases). The CDR3 consists of 15 residues. V was cut by 5 bases and J by 1 base, with 13 bases left in between. The germline V gene encodes CDR1 LNHDA and CDR2 SQIVND (reference sequence). As DNA, the CDR3 is TGTGCCAGTAGTTTACCACGGGAACGCACAGATACGCAGTATTTT. Translation gives CASSLPRERTDTQYF.

The chain links TRBV10-2 to TRBJ2-7; 7 positions agree with TRBD2. Per germline, CDR1 WSHSY and CDR2 SAAADI. The length of the CDR3 is 14 residues. The junction had 4 bases not matched to a gene; V was cut back by 3 bases and J by 2 bases. The CDR3 nucleotides read TGCGCCAGCAGTGAAACAGCGGGGACCTACGAGCAGTACTTC. It codes for CASSETAGTYEQYF.

The chain combines TRBV7-3 with TRBJ2-1; D is unresolved. The germline gives CDR1 SGHTA, CDR2 FQGTGA. Trimming took off 5 bases at V and 5 bases at J, with 7 bases between the two ends. CDR3 size: 12 residues. CDR3 residues: CASSRTNNEQFF. As DNA, the CDR3 is TGTGCCAGCAGCCGAACAAACAATGAGCAGTTCTTC.

Worth noting for this clone: Other DNA sequences within the sample encode an identical CDR3. The rearrangement uses TRBV6-5 and TRBJ2-6; D perhaps matches TRBD2 (5 bases). With 2 bases removed from V and 0 bases from J, the gap between germline ends came to 8 bases. This CDR3 spans 16 amino acids. The germline CDR1 and CDR2 sequences are MNHEY and SVGAGI. The CDR3 DNA reads as TGTGCCAGCAGTTACCGAGGAGGCTCTGGGGCCAACGTCCTGACTTTC. It yields the protein CASSYRGGSGANVLTF.

V usage is TRBV7-3 and J usage is TRBJ2-7; tentative D call: TRBD1 (5 bases). Germline V CDR1 and CDR2: SGHTA, FQGTGA. V gave up 5 bases and J gave up 5 bases, with 16 bases separating them. The CDR3 is 14 amino acids. The CDR3 region is CASSRGLTGHEQYF. The CDR3 region has the DNA TGTGCCAGCAGCCGTGGATTAACAGGCCACGAGCAGTACTTC.

CDR3 nucleotides: TGTGCCAGCAGCCCGCCCGGACTAGCGGGAGGAGGGGAGCAGTACTTC. It yields the protein CASSPPGLAGGGEQYF. V is TRBV11-2 and J is TRBJ2-7, with 14 bases matching TRBD2. V trimming: 5 bases; J trimming: 7 bases; junction bases outside the gene matches: 10. CDR1 is SGHAT and CDR2 is FQNNGV in the germline V gene. CDR3 length equals 16 residues.

The genes are TRBV15 and TRBJ2-1; 13 bases map to TRBD2. V trimming: 4 bases; J trimming: 8 bases; junction bases outside the gene matches: 5. The CDR3 is made up of 15 amino acids. Germline V gene data show CDR1 as LNHNV and CDR2 as YYDKDF (reference sequence). The CDR3 DNA reads as TGTGCCACCAGCACGGTGGGACTAGCGGGATATGAGCAGTTCTTC. Amino acid sequence: CATSTVGLAGYEQFF. Looking up the rest from reference TRBV15 and TRBJ2-1 gives the full variable domain: DAMVIQNPRYQVTQFGKPVTLSCSQTLNHNVMYWYQQKSSQAPKLLFHYYDKDFNNEADTPDNFQSRRPNTSFCFLDIRSPGLGDTAMYLCATSTVGLAGYEQFFGPGTRLTVL.

This chain joins TRBV5-4 and TRBJ2-7; the D is unclear. CDR3 length: 16 residues. The ends were cut back, 4 bases at V and 5 bases at J, with 22 bases in the middle. Germline V gene lookup returns CDR1 SGHNT and CDR2 YYREEE (reference sequence). CDR3 DNA: TGTGCCAGCAGCCGAAGCTGGGCTATTGAGTACGACGAGCAGTACTTC. As protein: CASSRSWAIEYDEQYF.

The chain employs TRBV7-9 and TRBJ1-1, with 7 bases aligning to TRBD1. Germline V gene sequence: CDR1 SEHNR, CDR2 FQNEAQ (reference sequence). CDR3 size: 14 residues. Losses at the gene ends were 5 bases for V and 11 bases for J; bases not matched to a gene: 14. CDR3 in DNA: TGTGCCAGCAGCCTAGAGGAGACAGGGAATGCCGCTTTCTTT. Translation: CASSLEETGNAAFF. Full variable domain (missing parts from reference TRBV7-9 and TRBJ1-1): DTGVSQNPRHKITKRGQNVTFRCDPISEHNRLYWYRQTLGQGPEFLTYFQNEAQLEKSRLLSDRFSAERPKGSFSTLEIQRTEQGDSAMYLCASSLEETGNAAFFGQGTRLTVV.

This chain joins TRBV30 and TRBJ1-2; weak D call: TRBD1 (5 bases). Germline-derived CDR1 and CDR2 are GTSNPN and SVGIG (reference sequence). The CDR3 consists of 11 residues. The V end lost 8 bases, the J end lost 8 bases, and 15 bases lay between the germline ends. The DNA of the CDR3 is TGTGCCGTATCCCCGGGGGGAGGCTACACCTTC. Amino acid sequence: CAVSPGGGYTF.

V gene TRBV27 combines with J gene TRBJ2-5; 7 bases are shared with TRBD1. V gave up 6 bases and J gave up 1 base; unmatched junction bases: 2. The V gene's germline CDR1 is MNHEY and CDR2 SMNVEV (reference sequence). The CDR3 length is 13 residues. DNA of the CDR3: TGTGCCAGCAGCTGGACAGGCCAAGAGACCCAGTACTTC. It codes for CASSWTGQETQYF.

This clone has just a few counts. V and J are TRBV10-2 and TRBJ2-7; D is unclear. The CDR3 consists of 13 residues. CDR1 and CDR2 from the germline V gene are WSHSY and SAAADI. Trimming stripped 8 bases from V and 2 bases from J, with 13 bases between. The CDR3 loop reads CASSKNLPYEQYF. As DNA, the CDR3 is TGCGCCAGCTCGAAGAACCTCCCCTACGAGCAGTACTTC.

This chain joins TRBV7-2 and TRBJ2-7; 12 bases are shared with TRBD2. This CDR3 is built from 16 residues. V lost 6 bases and J lost 3; bases outside the gene matches: 9. Germline-derived CDR1 and CDR2 are SGHTA and FQGNSA. CDR3 bases: TGTGCCAGCAGACGACTAGCGGGAGTCTCTGGCTACGAGCAGTACTTC. Protein product: CASRRLAGVSGYEQYF.

The chain is built from TRBV6-1 and TRBJ2-5; TRBD2 matches at 11 bases. The J call may be wrong; the DNA end is better matched by TRBJ2-7. The CDR3 contains 15 residues. The germline CDR1 and CDR2 sequences are MNHNS and SASEGT. The chain's CDR3 is CASNREGLAGYEQYF. CDR3 nucleotides: TGTGCCAGCAATAGAGAAGGACTAGCGGGTTACGAGCAGTACTTC.

This clone was seen a single time. V gene TRBV10-3 combines with J gene TRBJ2-2, with unresolved D. Germline values: CDR1 ENHRY, CDR2 SYGVKD. Trimming removed 4 bases from V and 3 bases from J, with 6 bases in between. The CDR3 extends over 13 amino acids. This chain's CDR3 is CAISAPDTGELFF. The DNA for the CDR3 is TGTGCCATCAGTGCACCGGACACCGGGGAGCTGTTTTTT.

This chain links TRBV7-2 with TRBJ1-5; D gene ambiguous. This CDR3 spans 15 amino acids. From germline, CDR1 is SGHTA and CDR2 FQGNSA. V lost 2 bases and J 2 bases, leaving 10 bases between the germline ends. CDR3 residues: CASSLWGVGNQPQHF. The CDR3 nucleotides are TGTGCCAGCAGCTTATGGGGTGTAGGCAATCAGCCCCAGCATTTT.

The V gene is TRBV2, the J gene TRBJ2-1; 11 bases fit TRBD2. J lost 9 bases, V lost 6 bases, and 4 bases had no gene match. CDR3 size: 13 residues. CDR1 and CDR2 (germline): SNHLY, FYNNEI. The CDR3: CASRETSGAEQFF. Written as DNA, the CDR3 is TGTGCCAGCAGGGAGACTAGCGGGGCTGAGCAGTTCTTC.

The chain couples TRBV29-1 to TRBJ2-2; 11 bases agree with TRBD1. Germline V CDR1 and CDR2: SQVTM, ANQGSEA. The CDR3 spans 15 residues. Trimming took 6 bases from V and 6 from J; bases not matched to a gene: 9. The CDR3 protein is CSVGSGTGGSGELFF. The CDR3 DNA sequence: TGCAGCGTCGGCTCCGGGACAGGGGGGTCCGGGGAGCTGTTTTTT.

The genes are TRBV5-4 and TRBJ2-5; 7 positions agree with TRBD1. Germline trimming cut 4 bases from V and 7 bases from J; bases unmatched to any gene: 10. The germline V gene encodes CDR1 SGHNT and CDR2 YYREEE (reference sequence). The CDR3 is made up of 14 amino acids. CDR3 sequence: CASSTGQVVGTQYF. In DNA form, the CDR3 reads TGTGCCAGCAGCACCGGACAGGTAGTAGGGACCCAGTACTTC.

This clone was seen a handful of times. The chain carries TRBV9 and TRBJ1-3, with 8 bases identical to TRBD1. Looked up from germline, CDR1 is SGDLS and CDR2 is YYNGEE. V was clipped by 4 bases and J by 0 bases; unmatched bases: 3. The CDR3 is made up of 15 amino acids. In DNA, the CDR3 is TGTGCCAGCAGCCCAACAGGGGGCTCTGGAAACACCATATATTTT. This codes for CASSPTGGSGNTIYF.

The rearrangement joins TRBV28 to TRBJ1-2; 10 bases line up with TRBD1. The CDR3 extends over 14 amino acids. Unmatched junction bases numbered 1, after V lost 6 bases and J lost 0 bases. From germline, CDR1 is MDHEN and CDR2 SYDVKM. The CDR3 DNA reads TGTGCCAGCAGAGGACAGGGGGCTAACTATGGCTACACCTTC. Translating it yields CASRGQGANYGYTF.

The count of this clone is one. The genes are TRBV6-1 and TRBJ1-2, with 7 bases aligning to TRBD1. Germline CDR1 is MNHNS and CDR2 is SASEGT. This CDR3 is built from 15 residues. Trimming at V came to 3 bases and at J to 1 base, leaving 5 bases not matched to a gene. The CDR3: CASSEQGGLNYGYTF. CDR3 DNA: TGTGCCAGCAGTGAGCAGGGGGGGCTTAACTATGGCTACACCTTC.

The chain uses TRBV6-6 and TRBJ2-1; weak D call: TRBD2 (5 bases). CDR1 and CDR2 (germline): MNHNY, SVGAGI (reference sequence). With 5 bases removed from V and 10 bases from J, the gap between germline ends came to 18 bases. The CDR3 consists of 14 residues. Here the CDR3 reads CASSLSRSGAEQFF. The CDR3 DNA reads as TGTGCCAGCAGTCTTTCCCGCAGCGGTGCGGAGCAGTTCTTC.